In this sample, the clone carrying this TCR beta chain turned up once. Its antigen is still unknown. Some clones are missing from TCRdb's copy, which holds only in-frame ones; the method was immunoSEQ multiplex PCR. The sample lists approximately 720,000 clones; approximately 90% were seen once. Trimming left V 3 bases short and J 0 bases short, with 12 bases between. Germline-derived CDR1 and CDR2 are LNHDA and SQIVND (reference sequence). CDR3 length: 16 amino acids. The data derive from a study of shared clonotypes between healthy human individuals. General observations from the study: Larger richness was generally estimated for naive than memory subsets. Naive CD4 clonotypes overlapped across a few donors at about 5.3%.

CD45RO-negative, CCR7-positively selected cells formed the naive CD8 fraction, excluding terminally differentiated effector memory CD45RA+ cells. The chain employs TRBV19 and TRBJ1-5; the D gene is possibly TRBD1 (6 bases). Sequenced sample: naive CD8+ T cells sorted from blood. This TCR derives from a man aged 30-40 years in good health. Written as DNA, the CDR3 is TGTGCCAGTAGTATTCTGGGGGCGGTTAGCAATCAGCCCCAGCATTTT. This sequence encodes CASSILGAVSNQPQHF.